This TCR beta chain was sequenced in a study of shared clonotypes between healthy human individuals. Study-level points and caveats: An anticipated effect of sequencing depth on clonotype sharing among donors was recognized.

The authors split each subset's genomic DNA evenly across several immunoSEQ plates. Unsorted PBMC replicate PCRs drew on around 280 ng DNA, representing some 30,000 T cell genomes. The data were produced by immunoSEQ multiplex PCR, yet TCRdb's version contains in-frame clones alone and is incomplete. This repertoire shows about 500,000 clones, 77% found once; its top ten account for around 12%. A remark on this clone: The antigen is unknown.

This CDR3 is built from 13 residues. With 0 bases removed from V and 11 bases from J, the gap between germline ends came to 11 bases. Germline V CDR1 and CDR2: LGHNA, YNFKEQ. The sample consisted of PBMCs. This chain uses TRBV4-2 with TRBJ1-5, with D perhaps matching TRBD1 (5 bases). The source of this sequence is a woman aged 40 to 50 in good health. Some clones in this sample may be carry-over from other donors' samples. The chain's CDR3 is CASSQDFQGTQHF. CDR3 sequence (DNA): TGTGCCAGCAGCCAAGATTTCCAGGGCACCCAGCATTTT.